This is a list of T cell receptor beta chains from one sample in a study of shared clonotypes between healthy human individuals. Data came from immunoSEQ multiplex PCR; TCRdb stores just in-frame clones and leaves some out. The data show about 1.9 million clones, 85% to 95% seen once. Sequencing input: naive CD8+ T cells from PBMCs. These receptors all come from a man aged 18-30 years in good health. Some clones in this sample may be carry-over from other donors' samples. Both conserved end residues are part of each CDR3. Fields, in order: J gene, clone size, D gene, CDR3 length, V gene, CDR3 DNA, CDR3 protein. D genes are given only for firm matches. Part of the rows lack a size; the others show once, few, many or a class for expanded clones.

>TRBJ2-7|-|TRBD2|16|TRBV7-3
TGTGCCAGCAGCTTAAGGCTCGGGACTAGTTTTCCCGAGCAGTACTTC
CASSLRLGTSFPEQYF
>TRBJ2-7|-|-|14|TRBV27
TGTGCCAGCACCCCTGGTCGGGGACCCCACGAGCAGTACTTC
CASTPGRGPHEQYF
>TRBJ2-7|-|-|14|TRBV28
TGTGCCAGCAGTCTCGAAGGGACAAGCTACGAGCAGTACTTC
CASSLEGTSYEQYF
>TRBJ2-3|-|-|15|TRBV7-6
TGTGCCAGCTCTAGGGGAGCGGCGGACACAGATACGCAGTATTTT
CASSRGAADTDTQYF
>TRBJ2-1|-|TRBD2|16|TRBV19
TGTGCCAGTAGTTCCCGGACTAGCGGGAGATGGGATGAGCAGTTCTTC
CASSSRTSGRWDEQFF
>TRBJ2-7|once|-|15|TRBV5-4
TGTGCCAGCAGCCCTCGGACAGGGACTACCTACGAGCAGTACTTC
CASSPRTGTTYEQYF
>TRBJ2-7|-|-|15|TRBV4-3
TGCGCCAGCAGCCAAGCTTTCAGGAGCTCCTACGAGCAGTACTTC
CASSQAFRSSYEQYF
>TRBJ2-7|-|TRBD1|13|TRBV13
TGTGCCAGCAGCCCTAACGACAGGGGCGAGCAGTACTTC
CASSPNDRGEQYF
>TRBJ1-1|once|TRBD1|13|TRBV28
TGTGCCAGCAGTACAGGGGAGGACACTGAAGCTTTCTTT
CASSTGEDTEAFF
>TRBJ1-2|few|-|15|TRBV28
TGTGCCAGCAGTTTTGCAGGGGAAAGTGTCTATGGCTACACCTTC
CASSFAGESVYGYTF
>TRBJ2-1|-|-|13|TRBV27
TGTGCCAGCAGTAGGAACTCCTACAATGAGCAGTTCTTC
CASSRNSYNEQFF
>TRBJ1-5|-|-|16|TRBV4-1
TGCGCCAGCAGCCAAGGCGGGCCCAACTCCAATCAGCCCCAGCATTTT
CASSQGGPNSNQPQHF
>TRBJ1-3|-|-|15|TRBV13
TGTGCCAGCAGCGGCCGGGTCGGTGAGGGAAACACCATATATTTT
CASSGRVGEGNTIYF
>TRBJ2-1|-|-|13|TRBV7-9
TGTGCCAGCAGCTTAGATCTGGCCCCTGGGCAGTTCTTC
CASSLDLAPGQFF
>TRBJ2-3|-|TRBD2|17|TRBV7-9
TGTGCCAGCAGCTTAGCGATCGGACTAGCGGAGAGAGATACGCAGTATTTT
CASSLAIGLAERDTQYF
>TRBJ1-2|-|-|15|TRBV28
TGTGCCAGCAGTTTTGTCAGGAGGACTAACTATGGCTACACCTTC
CASSFVRRTNYGYTF
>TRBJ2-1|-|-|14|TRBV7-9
TGTGCCAGCAGCTTAGGAGGAGATACCAATGAGCAGTTCTTC
CASSLGGDTNEQFF
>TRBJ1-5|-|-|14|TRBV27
TGTGCCAGCAGTTCGCCGGGGGCCGAGCAGCCCCAGCATTTT
CASSSPGAEQPQHF
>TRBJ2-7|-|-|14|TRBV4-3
TGCGCCAGCAGCCAAGCCGTGGGGGCCTACGAGCAGTACTTC
CASSQAVGAYEQYF
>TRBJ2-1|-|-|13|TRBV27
TGTGCCAGCAGCACAAGCGGGTACAATGAGCAGTTCTTC
CASSTSGYNEQFF
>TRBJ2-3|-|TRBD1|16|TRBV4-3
TGCGCCAGCAGCCAAGATAGTGGGACAGGCACAGATACGCAGTATTTT
CASSQDSGTGTDTQYF
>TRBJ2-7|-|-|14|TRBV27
TGTGCCAGCAGTTTATTACGGGGGGCGGGAGAGCAGTACTTC
CASSLLRGAGEQYF
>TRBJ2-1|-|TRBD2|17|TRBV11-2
TGTGCCAGCAGCTTAGCGAAGACTAGCGGGTTGGACAATGAGCAGTTCTTC
CASSLAKTSGLDNEQFF
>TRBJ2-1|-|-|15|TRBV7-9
TGTGCCAGCACCATAGACAGGAGCTCCTACAATGAGCAGTTCTTC
CASTIDRSSYNEQFF
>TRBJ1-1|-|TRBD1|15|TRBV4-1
TGCGCCAGCAGCCAAAGAGTGGACAGGGGGCCTGAAGCTTTCTTT
CASSQRVDRGPEAFF
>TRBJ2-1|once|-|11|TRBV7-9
TGTGCCAGCAGCGGGAACTGGTACTCATTCTTC
CASSGNWYSFF
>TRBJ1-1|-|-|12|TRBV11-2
TGTGCCAGCAGCTTAAACCCCTCTGAAGCTTTCTTT
CASSLNPSEAFF
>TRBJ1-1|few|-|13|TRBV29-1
TGCAGCGTCCCCCCCGGGGATGGCACTGAAGCTTTCTTT
CSVPPGDGTEAFF
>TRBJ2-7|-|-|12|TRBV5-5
TGTGCCAGCAGCTTGGTCGGGCCCGAGCAGTACTTC
CASSLVGPEQYF
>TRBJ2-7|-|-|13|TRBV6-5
TGTGCCAGCAAGTGGAGAGACTCCTACGAGCAGTACTTC
CASKWRDSYEQYF
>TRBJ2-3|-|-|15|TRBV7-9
TGTGCCAGCAGCTTAGTTCTGGGGCGGGTAGATACGCAGTATTTT
CASSLVLGRVDTQYF
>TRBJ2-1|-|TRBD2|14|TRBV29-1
TGCAGCGTCGATCGGACTAGCGGGATCAATGAGCAGTTCTTC
CSVDRTSGINEQFF
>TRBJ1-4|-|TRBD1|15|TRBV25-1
TGTGCCAGCAGTGACTGGGACAGGCAAAATGAAAAACTGTTTTTT
CASSDWDRQNEKLFF
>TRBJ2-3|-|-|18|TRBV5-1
TGCGCCAGCAGCTCGGAAGGAAGGATTTACGGTCGAGCGGATACGCAGTATTTT
CASSSEGRIYGRADTQYF
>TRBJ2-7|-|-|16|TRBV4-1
TGCGCCAGCAGCTATTCGAGAGGGGACTCAAACTACGAGCAGTACTTC
CASSYSRGDSNYEQYF
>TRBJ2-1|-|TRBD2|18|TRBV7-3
TGTGCCAGCAGCTTTAACGGTAGGGGACTAGCGAAAGGCTATGAGCAGTTCTTC
CASSFNGRGLAKGYEQFF
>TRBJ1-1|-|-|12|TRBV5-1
TGCGCCAGCAGCTTGATGAACACTGAAGCTTTCTTT
CASSLMNTEAFF
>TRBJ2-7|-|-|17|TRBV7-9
TGTGCCAGCAGCTTAAAACGTGGCGTTCCGAGCTCCTACGAGCAGTACTTC
CASSLKRGVPSSYEQYF
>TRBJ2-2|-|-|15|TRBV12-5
TGTGCTAGTGGTTTGGTAAATACAGGGCCCGGGGAGCTGTTTTTT
CASGLVNTGPGELFF
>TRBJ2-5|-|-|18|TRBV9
TGTGCCAGCAGCCAAAACCCAGGAAGAGACACAAGTCAAGAGACCCAGTACTTC
CASSQNPGRDTSQETQYF
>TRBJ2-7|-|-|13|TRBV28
TGTGCCAGCAGTTTACTTCTTAGGCACGAGCAGTACTTC
CASSLLLRHEQYF
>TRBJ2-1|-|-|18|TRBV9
TGTGCCAGCAGCGTAGCTAGCCGCCCCAGTTATCCAGACAATGAGCAGTTCTTC
CASSVASRPSYPDNEQFF